This TCR beta chain is from a study of T cell responses to AZD1222 COVID-19 vaccine. The germline V gene has CDR1 SGDLS and CDR2 YYNGEE. J lost 0 bases, V lost 4 bases, and 11 bases had no gene match. The CDR3 spans 18 residues. This clone was recorded once. Sequenced by immunoSEQ multiplex PCR; TCRdb stores in-frame clones only, minus some. The sample carries nearly 110,000 clones, 75% to 95% recorded once. The source material was peripheral blood, sampled 28 days after the second AZD1222 dose. The rearrangement links TRBV9 to TRBJ1-4; 8 nucleotides match TRBD1. This TCR was recovered from an adult who received the AZD1222 COVID-19 vaccine. CDR3 DNA sequence: TGTGCCAGCAGCACCGCCCGGGACAGGTTTGCAACTAATGAAAAACTGTTTTTT. Its protein is CASSTARDRFATNEKLFF.